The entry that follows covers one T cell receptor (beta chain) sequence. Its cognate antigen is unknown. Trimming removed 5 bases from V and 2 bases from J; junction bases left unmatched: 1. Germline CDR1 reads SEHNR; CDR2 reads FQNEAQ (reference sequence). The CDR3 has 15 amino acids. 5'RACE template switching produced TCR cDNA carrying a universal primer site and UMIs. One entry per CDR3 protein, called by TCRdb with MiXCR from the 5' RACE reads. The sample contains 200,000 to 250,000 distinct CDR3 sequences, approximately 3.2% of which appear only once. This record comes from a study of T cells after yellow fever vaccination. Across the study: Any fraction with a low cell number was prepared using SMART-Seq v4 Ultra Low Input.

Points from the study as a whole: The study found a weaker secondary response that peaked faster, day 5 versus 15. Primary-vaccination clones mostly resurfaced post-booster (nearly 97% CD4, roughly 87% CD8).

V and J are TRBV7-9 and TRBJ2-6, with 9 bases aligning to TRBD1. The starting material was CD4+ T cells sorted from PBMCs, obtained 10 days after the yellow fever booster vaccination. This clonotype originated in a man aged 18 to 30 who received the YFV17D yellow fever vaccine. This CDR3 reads CASSRTGAGANVLTF. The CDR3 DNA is TGTGCCAGCAGCCGGACAGGGGCTGGGGCCAACGTCCTGACTTTC.